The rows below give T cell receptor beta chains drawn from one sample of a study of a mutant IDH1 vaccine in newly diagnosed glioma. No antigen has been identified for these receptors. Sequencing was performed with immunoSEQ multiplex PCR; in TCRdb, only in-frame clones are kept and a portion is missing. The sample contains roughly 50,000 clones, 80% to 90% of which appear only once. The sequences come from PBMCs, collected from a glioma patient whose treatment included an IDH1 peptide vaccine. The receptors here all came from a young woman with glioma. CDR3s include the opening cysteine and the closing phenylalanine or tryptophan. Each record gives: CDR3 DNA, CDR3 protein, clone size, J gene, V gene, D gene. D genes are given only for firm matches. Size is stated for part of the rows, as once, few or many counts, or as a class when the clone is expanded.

TGCGCCAGCAGCTTAACAGGGGAGTACGAGCAGTACTTC	CASSLTGEYEQYF	.	TRBJ2-7	TRBV5-1	TRBD1
TGCGCCAGCAGCTTGTTGACTAGCGGCCCCCAGGGTAATGAGCAGTTCTTC	CASSLLTSGPQGNEQFF	.	TRBJ2-1	TRBV5-1	TRBD2
TGTGCCAGCAGCTTCTCCGGGACTGCGAATCAGCCCCAGCATTTT	CASSFSGTANQPQHF	.	TRBJ1-5	TRBV11-2	.
TGCGCCAGCAGCCAGCAGGGTGTCGCAGATACGCAGTATTTT	CASSQQGVADTQYF	once	TRBJ2-3	TRBV5-1	.
TGTGCCAGCTCACCACCGGGACAGGGTAACACCGGGGAGCTGTTTTTT	CASSPPGQGNTGELFF	.	TRBJ2-2	TRBV18	TRBD1
TGTGCTAGTGGTTTGGGTACGGCTAGCGGGGGACAAGAGACCCAGTACTTC	CASGLGTASGGQETQYF	once	TRBJ2-5	TRBV12-5	TRBD2
TGCGCCAGCAGCCAAGGGACAGGGAAGTATGGCTACACCTTC	CASSQGTGKYGYTF	.	TRBJ1-2	TRBV4-3	TRBD1
TGTGCCAGCAGCTTGAACAGGGAGGCTGAAGCTTTCTTT	CASSLNREAEAFF	.	TRBJ1-1	TRBV7-6	.
TGTGCCAGCAGTTACTCCGACATGGGGGAAAAACTGTTTTTT	CASSYSDMGEKLFF	.	TRBJ1-4	TRBV6-5	.
TGCAGCGCACAAAGGGGCGTGAACACTGAAGCTTTCTTT	CSAQRGVNTEAFF	.	TRBJ1-1	TRBV29-1	.
TGTGCCAGCAGCAAGCCGGGACAGCCGAACACTGAAGCTTTCTTT	CASSKPGQPNTEAFF	.	TRBJ1-1	TRBV7-8	TRBD1
TGCAGCGTTGTGGAGGTCTCCTACGAGCAGTACTTC	CSVVEVSYEQYF	.	TRBJ2-7	TRBV29-1	.
TGTGCCAGCAGCCTGCTGGAACAGAAGAACTCTGGAAACACCATATATTTT	CASSLLEQKNSGNTIYF	.	TRBJ1-3	TRBV7-9	.
TGTGCCAGTACCCCCGGGGACAGCAACCAAGAGACCCAGTACTTC	CASTPGDSNQETQYF	.	TRBJ2-5	TRBV19	TRBD1
TGTGCCAGCAGAACTAGTCAGGGAGATACGCAGTATTTT	CASRTSQGDTQYF	.	TRBJ2-3	TRBV6-1	.
TGTGCCAGAAGCTTCTACACAACAGGGGAGGCCTGCACTGAAGCTTTCTTT	CARSFYTTGEACTEAFF	.	TRBJ1-1	TRBV5-3	TRBD1
TGTGCCAGCAGCTTACGAGCCCGGACCTCAGGGGGAGAGACCCAGTACTTC	CASSLRARTSGGETQYF	few	TRBJ2-5	TRBV7-2	TRBD1
TGCGCCAGCAGCTTGGTGGGGGGGCCCTACGAGCAGTACTTC	CASSLVGGPYEQYF	.	TRBJ2-7	TRBV5-1	.
TGTGCCAGCAACCTAGCGGCTAGCACAGATACGCAGTATTTT	CASNLAASTDTQYF	.	TRBJ2-3	TRBV9	TRBD2
.	CASSLVGGGAGEYF	.	TRBJ2-7	TRBV7-2	.
TGTGCCAGCAGCGTAGCCTTAGGACAGCACTATGGCTACACCTTC	CASSVALGQHYGYTF	.	TRBJ1-2	TRBV9	.
TGCGCCAGCAGCTTGGTGGCTAGCGGGCCATACAATGAGCAGTTCTTC	CASSLVASGPYNEQFF	.	TRBJ2-1	TRBV5-1	TRBD2
TGTGCCAGCAAAGGTGGGGGACAGAGTGTTTATGGCTACACCTTC	CASKGGGQSVYGYTF	.	TRBJ1-2	TRBV6-4	TRBD1
TGTGCCAGCAGCAAGGGAGCAACTCAGCCCCAGCATTTT	CASSKGATQPQHF	.	TRBJ1-5	TRBV21-1	.
TGCGCCAGCAGCCAGGGACAGGGAGGGTTTGATGAAGCTTTCTTT	CASSQGQGGFDEAFF	.	TRBJ1-1	TRBV5-1	TRBD1
TGTGTCAGCAGCTCCGGGACAGGGGCCTACGAGCAGTACTTC	CVSSSGTGAYEQYF	.	TRBJ2-7	TRBV11-3	TRBD1